Sequencing of this TCR beta chain was carried out in a study of T cell responses to AZD1222 COVID-19 vaccine. General study findings and limits: Along spike, vaccine-associated CD4 TCRs were found throughout, with dominance at 160-218 and 743-854. The donor cohort was predominantly white British with a female majority, and clonal diversity may have been underestimated. A rise in Spike-specific TCR breadth and depth followed two AZD1222 doses.

Sequencing used immunoSEQ multiplex PCR; TCRdb keeps in-frame clones, though not all of them. This sample has about 120,000 clones, with around 91% found just once. A remark on this clone: The target antigen is unknown.

Sequences were derived from peripheral blood, sampled on day 0 of AZD1222 vaccination. This sequence was found in an adult in good health.

This CDR3 reads CASSHGIPDTEAFF. CDR3 DNA sequence: TGTGCCAGCAGCCACGGGATACCTGACACTGAAGCTTTCTTT. The V gene is TRBV3-1 (or the pseudogene TRBV3-2), the J gene TRBJ1-1; D remains unclear. Germline CDR1 LGHDT, CDR2 YNNKEL (reference sequence). V dropped 3 bases and J dropped 3 bases, with 11 bases sitting between them. The CDR3 length is 14 residues.